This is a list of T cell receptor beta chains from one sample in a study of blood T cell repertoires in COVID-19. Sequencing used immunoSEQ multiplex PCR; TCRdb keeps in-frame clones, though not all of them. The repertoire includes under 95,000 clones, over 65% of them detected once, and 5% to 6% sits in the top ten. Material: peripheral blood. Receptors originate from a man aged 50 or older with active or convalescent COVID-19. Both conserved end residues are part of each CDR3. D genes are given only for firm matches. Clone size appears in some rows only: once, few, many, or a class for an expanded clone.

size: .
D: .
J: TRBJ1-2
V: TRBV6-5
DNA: TGTGCCAGCAGTTACTCACCCAGGGACTATGGCTACACCTTC
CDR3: CASSYSPRDYGYTF

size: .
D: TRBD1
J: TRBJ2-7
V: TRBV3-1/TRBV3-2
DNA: TGTGCCAGCAGCCTGGGACAGGGGAGGGAGCAGTACTTC
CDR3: CASSLGQGREQYF

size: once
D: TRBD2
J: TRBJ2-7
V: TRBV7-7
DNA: TGTGCCAGCAGCTTACAGCGGGGTAGCTCCTACGAGCAGTACTTC
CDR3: CASSLQRGSSYEQYF

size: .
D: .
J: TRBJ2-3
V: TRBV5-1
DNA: TGCGCCAGCAGCTTGGATCAGCGAGATACGCAGTATTTT
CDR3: CASSLDQRDTQYF

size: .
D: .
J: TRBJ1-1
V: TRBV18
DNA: TGTGCCAGCTCACCACCGGGGGGAATAGCTTTCTTT
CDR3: CASSPPGGIAFF

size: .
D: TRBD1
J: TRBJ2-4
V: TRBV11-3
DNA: TGTGCCAGCAGCTTAGGGGACAGGGTTGGAAACATTCAGTACTTC
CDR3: CASSLGDRVGNIQYF

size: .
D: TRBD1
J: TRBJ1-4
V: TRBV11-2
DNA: TGTGCCAGCAGCCGTGACAGGGGGTCAGGAAAACTGTTTTTT
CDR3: CASSRDRGSGKLFF

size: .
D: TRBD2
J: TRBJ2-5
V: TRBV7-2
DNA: TGTGCCAGCAGCTTAGAGGTAGCGGGGGTCCTCAGGACCCAGTACTTC
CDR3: CASSLEVAGVLRTQYF

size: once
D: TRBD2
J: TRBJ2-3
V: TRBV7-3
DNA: TGTGCCAGCAGCTTAAATGGAGCGGGGCTCCCAGATACGCAGTATTTT
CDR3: CASSLNGAGLPDTQYF

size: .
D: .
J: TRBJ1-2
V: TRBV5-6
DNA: TGTGCCAGCAGCTTGTCCCTCGGTGGCTACACCTTC
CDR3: CASSLSLGGYTF

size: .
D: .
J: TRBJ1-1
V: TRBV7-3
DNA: TGTGCCAGCAGCCCCGGGGGAGGGTTGAACACTGAAGCTTTCTTT
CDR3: CASSPGGGLNTEAFF

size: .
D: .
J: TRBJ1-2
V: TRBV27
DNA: TGTGCCAGCAGTGAGGGCGGGGGCTACACCTTC
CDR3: CASSEGGGYTF

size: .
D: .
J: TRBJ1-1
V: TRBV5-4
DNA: TGTGCCAGCAGCTTTTGGGCCCTGGAGAACACTGAAGCTTTCTTT
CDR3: CASSFWALENTEAFF

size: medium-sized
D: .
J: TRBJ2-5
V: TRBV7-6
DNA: TGTGCCAGCAGCTCCCAACATCGGGGAACCCAGTACTTC
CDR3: CASSSQHRGTQYF

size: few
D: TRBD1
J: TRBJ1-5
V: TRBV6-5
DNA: TGTGCCAGCAGTTACTCCCGGGACAGTAATCAGCCCCAGCATTTT
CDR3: CASSYSRDSNQPQHF

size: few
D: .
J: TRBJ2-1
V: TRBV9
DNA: TGTGCCAGCAGCGTAGATGTGGGCCGATACAATGAGCAGTTCTTC
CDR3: CASSVDVGRYNEQFF

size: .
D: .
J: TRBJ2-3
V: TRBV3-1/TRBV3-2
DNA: TGTGCCAGCAGCCCCTCCCCAGATACGCAGTATTTT
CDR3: CASSPSPDTQYF

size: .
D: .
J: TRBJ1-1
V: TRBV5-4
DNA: TGTGCCAGCAGCCGCCAGGGGTCCAGCACTGAAGCTTTCTTT
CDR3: CASSRQGSSTEAFF

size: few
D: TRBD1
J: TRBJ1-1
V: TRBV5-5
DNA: TGTGCCAGCAGTTCGACAGGGGCGGGAGCTTTCTTT
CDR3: CASSSTGAGAFF

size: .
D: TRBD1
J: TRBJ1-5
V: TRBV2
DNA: TGTGCCAGCAGTGGATGGACAGGGGGTCAGCCCCAGCATTTT
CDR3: CASSGWTGGQPQHF

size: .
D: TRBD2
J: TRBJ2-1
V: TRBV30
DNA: TGTGCCTGTCCGTCGGGGGGGCGCTCCGTTGCCTACAATGAGCAGTTCTTC
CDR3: CACPSGGRSVAYNEQFF

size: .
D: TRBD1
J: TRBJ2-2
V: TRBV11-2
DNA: TGTGCCAGCAGCGTACAGGGGGGGAACACCGGGGAGCTGTTTTTT
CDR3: CASSVQGGNTGELFF

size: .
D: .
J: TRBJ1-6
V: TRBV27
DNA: TGTGCCAGCAGTTTGAGTCCGGGGAGCTCCTATAATTCACCCCTCCACTTT
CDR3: CASSLSPGSSYNSPLHF

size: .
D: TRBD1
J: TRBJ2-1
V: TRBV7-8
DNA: TGTGCCAGCAACGTTTATATCCCGACAGGGGGCGATGAGCAGTTCTTC
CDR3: CASNVYIPTGGDEQFF

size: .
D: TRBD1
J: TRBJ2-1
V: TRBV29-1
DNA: TGCAGCGTTCCTAAAGGGACAGGGTTAAATGAGCAGTTCTTC
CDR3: CSVPKGTGLNEQFF

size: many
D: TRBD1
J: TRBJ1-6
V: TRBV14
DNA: TGTGCCAGCAGCCGTTTCGGGACAGGGGGCCTTGTTTCACCCCTCCACTTT
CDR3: CASSRFGTGGLVSPLHF

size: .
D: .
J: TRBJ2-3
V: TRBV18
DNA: TGTGCCAGCTCACCAGAAGCGGCTGCCGATACGCAGTATTTT
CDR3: CASSPEAAADTQYF

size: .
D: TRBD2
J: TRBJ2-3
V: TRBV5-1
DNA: TGCGCCAGCAGCCCCGAACTAGCGGGGGGCACAGATACGCAGTATTTT
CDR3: CASSPELAGGTDTQYF

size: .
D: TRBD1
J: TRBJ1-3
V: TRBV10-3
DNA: TGTGCCATCAGTGGGGGACAGAAAACATCTGGAAACACCATATATTTT
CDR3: CAISGGQKTSGNTIYF